These T cell receptor beta chains were read from a single sample in a study of shared clonotypes between healthy human individuals. The table came from immunoSEQ multiplex PCR; TCRdb's copy has only in-frame clones and leaves some out. There are about 2,500,000 clones in the sample; approximately 90% occur only once, and about 0.13% lies in the top ten. Specimen: naive CD4+ T cells sorted from blood. The origin of the receptors is a man younger than 35 in good health. CDR3s include the opening cysteine and the closing phenylalanine or tryptophan. Fields, in order: J gene, D gene, clone size, V gene, CDR3 DNA, CDR3 protein. A D gene is named only where the DNA matches it firmly. Clone size, where shown, is once, few, many, or a class for clones that have expanded.

j_call: TRBJ1-6
d_call: TRBD1
clone_size: .
v_call: TRBV7-8
cdr3_nt: TGTGCCAGCAGCGTGATCCGGGACAGGAATTCACCCCTCCACTTT
cdr3_aa: CASSVIRDRNSPLHF

j_call: TRBJ2-1
d_call: TRBD2
clone_size: .
v_call: TRBV15
cdr3_nt: TGTGCCACCAGCAGAGTGGGGATCCTACTAGCGGAGAACAATGAGCAGTTCTTC
cdr3_aa: CATSRVGILLAENNEQFF

j_call: TRBJ1-5
d_call: TRBD1
clone_size: .
v_call: TRBV19
cdr3_nt: TGTGCCAGTAGTATTGGCGGGACAGGGATTAATCAGCCCCAGCATTTT
cdr3_aa: CASSIGGTGINQPQHF

j_call: TRBJ2-1
d_call: TRBD1
clone_size: .
v_call: TRBV29-1
cdr3_nt: TGCAGCGTTTTCCGTCCGGGACAGGGTCGCTATGAGCAGTTCTTC
cdr3_aa: CSVFRPGQGRYEQFF

j_call: TRBJ1-3
d_call: TRBD1
clone_size: .
v_call: TRBV27
cdr3_nt: TGTGCCAGCAGTTTACGGGACAGGGCCCCCCGTGGAAACACCATATATTTT
cdr3_aa: CASSLRDRAPRGNTIYF

j_call: TRBJ1-2
d_call: .
clone_size: .
v_call: TRBV9
cdr3_nt: TGTGCCAGCAGCGTGGGCGGCCCCGGGGATTCTAACTATGGCTACACCTTC
cdr3_aa: CASSVGGPGDSNYGYTF

j_call: TRBJ1-1
d_call: .
clone_size: few
v_call: TRBV27
cdr3_nt: TGTGCCAGCAGTCCCGGGTGGAGGGTGATAAACACTGAAGCTTTCTTT
cdr3_aa: CASSPGWRVINTEAFF

j_call: TRBJ1-1
d_call: .
clone_size: .
v_call: TRBV28
cdr3_nt: TGTGCCAGCAGCCTTTTGACAGTGAACACTGAAGCTTTCTTT
cdr3_aa: CASSLLTVNTEAFF

j_call: TRBJ1-1
d_call: .
clone_size: few
v_call: TRBV10-1
cdr3_nt: TGCGCCAGCAGTGAGTCGAGGGCGGAAGAAATGAACACTGAAGCTTTCTTT
cdr3_aa: CASSESRAEEMNTEAFF

j_call: TRBJ1-5
d_call: .
clone_size: .
v_call: TRBV6-4
cdr3_nt: TGTGCCAGCAGTGAGACCCTTGGACATCAGCCCCAGCATTTT
cdr3_aa: CASSETLGHQPQHF

j_call: TRBJ1-1
d_call: .
clone_size: .
v_call: TRBV27
cdr3_nt: TGTGCCAGCACCTCCACATTTCGGGGGAGAGCTTTCTTT
cdr3_aa: CASTSTFRGRAFF

j_call: TRBJ2-2
d_call: TRBD1
clone_size: .
v_call: TRBV4-2
cdr3_nt: TGTGCCAGCAGCCAAGAACAGGGGGTGGGCACCGGGGAGCTGTTTTTT
cdr3_aa: CASSQEQGVGTGELFF

j_call: TRBJ2-2
d_call: .
clone_size: .
v_call: TRBV5-1
cdr3_nt: TGCGCCAGCAGCTTGGGGCAATTAAACACCGGGGAGCTGTTTTTT
cdr3_aa: CASSLGQLNTGELFF

j_call: TRBJ1-6
d_call: TRBD1
clone_size: .
v_call: TRBV9
cdr3_nt: TGTGCCAGCAGTGTAGGTCCGACAGGGGGTAATTCACCCCTCCACTTT
cdr3_aa: CASSVGPTGGNSPLHF

j_call: TRBJ1-6
d_call: TRBD1
clone_size: .
v_call: TRBV10-1
cdr3_nt: TGCGCCAGCAGCGAGGCGGGACAGGGGGCAACACCCCTCCACTTT
cdr3_aa: CASSEAGQGATPLHF

j_call: TRBJ2-7
d_call: .
clone_size: .
v_call: TRBV5-6
cdr3_nt: TGTGCCAGCAGCTTGCTTGGCTTATCTGGCGAGCAGTACTTC
cdr3_aa: CASSLLGLSGEQYF

j_call: TRBJ2-7
d_call: .
clone_size: .
v_call: TRBV7-8
cdr3_nt: TGTGCCAGCAGCTTAGCGGTAAGGGACGAGCAGTACTTC
cdr3_aa: CASSLAVRDEQYF

j_call: TRBJ1-6
d_call: TRBD1
clone_size: once
v_call: TRBV7-2
cdr3_nt: TGTGCCAGCAGACACACCCGGGACAGGACGTTCCCCCTCCACTTT
cdr3_aa: CASRHTRDRTFPLHF

j_call: TRBJ1-1
d_call: .
clone_size: few
v_call: TRBV2
cdr3_nt: TGTGCCAGCGGGGGAGCCGCTGAAGCTTTCTTT
cdr3_aa: CASGGAAEAFF

j_call: TRBJ2-7
d_call: .
clone_size: .
v_call: TRBV7-2
cdr3_nt: TGTGCCAGCAGCTTTACAGGGTCCTACGAGCAGTACTTC
cdr3_aa: CASSFTGSYEQYF

j_call: TRBJ2-7
d_call: .
clone_size: once
v_call: TRBV5-1
cdr3_nt: TGCGCCAGCAGCTCCCAGGAGGGCTACGAGCAGTACTTC
cdr3_aa: CASSSQEGYEQYF

j_call: TRBJ2-7
d_call: TRBD1
clone_size: .
v_call: TRBV6-5
cdr3_nt: TGTGCCAGCAGTAGAGGGACAGTTATAGGCTACGAGCAGTACTTC
cdr3_aa: CASSRGTVIGYEQYF

j_call: TRBJ1-2
d_call: .
clone_size: .
v_call: TRBV10-3
cdr3_nt: TGTGCCATCAGTGTATGGGGTTCTAACTATGGCTACACCTTC
cdr3_aa: CAISVWGSNYGYTF

j_call: TRBJ2-7
d_call: TRBD1
clone_size: .
v_call: TRBV18
cdr3_nt: TGTGCCAGCTCACCTGTTGAATTGGGACAGGGCTACGTAGAGCAGTACTTC
cdr3_aa: CASSPVELGQGYVEQYF

j_call: TRBJ2-1
d_call: TRBD2
clone_size: .
v_call: TRBV5-1
cdr3_nt: TGCGCCAGCCAATCCGGACTAGCGGGAGATGAGCAGTTCTTC
cdr3_aa: CASQSGLAGDEQFF

j_call: TRBJ1-1
d_call: TRBD1
clone_size: .
v_call: TRBV7-9
cdr3_nt: TGTGCCAGCAGCTTCAGGGGGCTAGCTGAAGCTTTCTTT
cdr3_aa: CASSFRGLAEAFF

j_call: TRBJ2-7
d_call: .
clone_size: once
v_call: TRBV27
cdr3_nt: TGTGCCAGCAGTTTAAGGGGAGGGGGCGCGAGAATCTACGAGCAGTACTTC
cdr3_aa: CASSLRGGGARIYEQYF

j_call: TRBJ1-4
d_call: .
clone_size: .
v_call: TRBV4-1
cdr3_nt: TGCGCCAGCAGCTCGACTCTACTGACAAAACTGTTTTTT
cdr3_aa: CASSSTLLTKLFF

j_call: TRBJ1-4
d_call: TRBD1
clone_size: .
v_call: TRBV10-3
cdr3_nt: TGTGCCATCAGTGATTGGGACAGAAATGAAAAACTGTTTTTT
cdr3_aa: CAISDWDRNEKLFF

j_call: TRBJ2-5
d_call: TRBD1
clone_size: .
v_call: TRBV2
cdr3_nt: TGTGCCAGCAGGAAGAAATCCGGGACAGGGACAGAGACCCAGTACTTC
cdr3_aa: CASRKKSGTGTETQYF

j_call: TRBJ2-7
d_call: .
clone_size: .
v_call: TRBV7-8
cdr3_nt: TGTGCCAGCAGCTTAGAGGGGACGCGGAATCGCTACGAGCAGTACTTC
cdr3_aa: CASSLEGTRNRYEQYF

j_call: TRBJ2-3
d_call: .
clone_size: .
v_call: TRBV30
cdr3_nt: TGTGCCTGGAGGCAGGGGAAAGATACGCAGTATTTT
cdr3_aa: CAWRQGKDTQYF

j_call: TRBJ2-7
d_call: .
clone_size: .
v_call: TRBV30
cdr3_nt: TGTGCCTGGCAATTGCAGGGTAGCTCCTACGAGCAGTACTTC
cdr3_aa: CAWQLQGSSYEQYF

j_call: TRBJ2-3
d_call: .
clone_size: .
v_call: TRBV18
cdr3_nt: TGTGCCAGCTCACCATTAACGGCGGCCACAGATACGCAGTATTTT
cdr3_aa: CASSPLTAATDTQYF

j_call: TRBJ2-7
d_call: TRBD2
clone_size: .
v_call: TRBV4-1
cdr3_nt: TGCGCCAGCCGGGGATTAGCGGGAGACCCCCCCTACGAGCAGTACTTC
cdr3_aa: CASRGLAGDPPYEQYF

j_call: TRBJ2-1
d_call: .
clone_size: .
v_call: TRBV7-8
cdr3_nt: TGTGCCAGCAGCTTCGGACCGGGTCAGTTCTTC
cdr3_aa: CASSFGPGQFF

j_call: TRBJ2-6
d_call: TRBD1
clone_size: .
v_call: TRBV7-3
cdr3_nt: TGTGCCAGCAGCTTGGGACAGGGGAGCTCTGGGGCCAACGTCCTGACTTTC
cdr3_aa: CASSLGQGSSGANVLTF

j_call: TRBJ2-1
d_call: .
clone_size: .
v_call: TRBV5-1
cdr3_nt: TGCGCCAGCAGCTTTGTGGCAGGGGGGTACAATGAGCAGTTCTTC
cdr3_aa: CASSFVAGGYNEQFF

j_call: TRBJ2-3
d_call: .
clone_size: .
v_call: TRBV18
cdr3_nt: TGTGCCAGCTCCATGAACCCAGATACGCAGTATTTT
cdr3_aa: CASSMNPDTQYF

j_call: TRBJ1-1
d_call: .
clone_size: .
v_call: TRBV16
cdr3_nt: TGTGCCAGCAGCCTCGGGACGACTGAAGCTTTCTTT
cdr3_aa: CASSLGTTEAFF

j_call: TRBJ2-2
d_call: .
clone_size: .
v_call: TRBV7-7
cdr3_nt: TGTGCTAGCAGCTTATTAAAGAGCAACCCCCCCGGGGAGCTGTTTTTT
cdr3_aa: CASSLLKSNPPGELFF

j_call: TRBJ1-1
d_call: .
clone_size: .
v_call: TRBV7-8
cdr3_nt: TGTGCCAGCAGCTTAGTCCAAGGAGCCACTGAAGCTTTCTTT
cdr3_aa: CASSLVQGATEAFF

j_call: TRBJ2-3
d_call: .
clone_size: .
v_call: TRBV2
cdr3_nt: TGTGCCAGCAGGGACTGGCCGGATACGCAGTATTTT
cdr3_aa: CASRDWPDTQYF

j_call: TRBJ1-2
d_call: TRBD1
clone_size: .
v_call: TRBV18
cdr3_nt: TGTGCCAGCTCACCCTCAGGGGGCTATGGCTACACCTTC
cdr3_aa: CASSPSGGYGYTF

j_call: TRBJ1-5
d_call: .
clone_size: .
v_call: TRBV11-2
cdr3_nt: TGTGCCAGCAGCTTAGATCCTGGGGGCGGTCAGCCCCAGCATTTT
cdr3_aa: CASSLDPGGGQPQHF

j_call: TRBJ2-2
d_call: TRBD2
clone_size: .
v_call: TRBV7-2
cdr3_nt: TGTGCCAGCAGCCTAAGGACTAGCGGGAGACGGCTGGACACCGGGGAGCTGTTTTTT
cdr3_aa: CASSLRTSGRRLDTGELFF

j_call: TRBJ2-7
d_call: TRBD1
clone_size: .
v_call: TRBV5-1
cdr3_nt: TGCGCCAGCAGTTTGGGGACAGGGTGGACCGAGCAGTACTTC
cdr3_aa: CASSLGTGWTEQYF

j_call: TRBJ2-1
d_call: TRBD2
clone_size: .
v_call: TRBV5-4
cdr3_nt: TGTGCCAGCAGCCGGGGGACTAGCGGGGGCTCCTACAATGAGCAGTTCTTC
cdr3_aa: CASSRGTSGGSYNEQFF

j_call: TRBJ2-2
d_call: .
clone_size: .
v_call: TRBV25-1
cdr3_nt: TGTGCCAGCAGTCTGATGGCGCTTAACACCGGGGAGCTGTTTTTT
cdr3_aa: CASSLMALNTGELFF

j_call: TRBJ2-2
d_call: TRBD1
clone_size: .
v_call: TRBV7-9
cdr3_nt: TGTGCCAGCAGCCGAAGACAGGGGGGATCCGGGGAGCTGTTTTTT
cdr3_aa: CASSRRQGGSGELFF

j_call: TRBJ2-7
d_call: .
clone_size: .
v_call: TRBV19
cdr3_nt: TGTGCCAGTAGTGGCGGACGTACGTACTACGAGCAGTACTTC
cdr3_aa: CASSGGRTYYEQYF